This T cell receptor beta chain was recorded in a study of OX40 agonist ivuxolimab in advanced cancers. Across the whole study: The drug used for patients, ivuxolimab, was an agonistic anti-OX40 (CD134) antibody.

Worth noting for this clone: Its specificity is unknown.

Study results and caveats: Dosing at 0.1 to 3.0 mg/kg was accompanied by clonal expansion of CD4+ and CD8+ blood T cells by week 6. CD4+ T cells averaged fewer expanded clones than CD8+ T cells.

Sequenced by immunoSEQ multiplex PCR; TCRdb stores in-frame clones only, minus some. The sample yields roughly 70,000 clones, roughly 85% seen once. The germline V gene has CDR1 LNHDA and CDR2 SQIVND (reference sequence). The CDR3 is made up of 17 amino acids. V was clipped by 4 bases and J by 5 bases; unmatched bases: 17. This clonotype originated in an adult with an advanced solid tumor such as melanoma, head and neck, liver or kidney cancer. The material sequenced was CD4+ or CD8+ T cells sorted from blood, taken in a trial of the OX40 agonist ivuxolimab. This chain connects TRBV19 to TRBJ2-7; 7 bases are a match to TRBD2. CDR3 in DNA: TGTGCCAGTAGTACCACCGGGAGAGGAGCGGGATCTAACGAGCAGTACTTC. It specifies CASSTTGRGAGSNEQYF.